The rows below give T cell receptor beta chains drawn from one sample of a study of blood T cell repertoires in COVID-19. TCRdb's table, derived via immunoSEQ multiplex PCR, lists solely in-frame clones and lacks some. The table has approximately 210,000 clones, 82% seen once. Sequencing was done on a sample of PBMCs or T cells enriched from blood (not recorded which). The receptors here all came from a woman aged 55 to 70 who had recovered from COVID-19. CDR3s include the opening cysteine and the closing phenylalanine or tryptophan. Fields, in order: J gene, V gene, D gene, clone size, CDR3 protein, CDR3 DNA. D genes are given only for firm matches. Size values are once, few and many counts, or a class for expanded clones, and some rows have none.

J: TRBJ2-1
V: TRBV5-5
D: .
size: few
CDR3: CASSWYLTSGSYNEQFF
DNA: TGTGCCAGCAGCTGGTACCTTACGAGCGGGTCCTACAATGAGCAGTTCTTC

J: TRBJ2-3
V: TRBV4-2
D: TRBD1
size: .
CDR3: CASSQETQGVDTQYF
DNA: TGTGCCAGCAGCCAAGAAACCCAGGGGGTAGATACGCAGTATTTT

J: TRBJ2-1
V: TRBV21-1
D: .
size: .
CDR3: CASSNSRGLAGDNEQFF
DNA: TGTGCCAGCAGCAATTCCCGTGGACTAGCGGGAGACAATGAGCAGTTCTTC

J: TRBJ2-4
V: TRBV5-1
D: .
size: .
CDR3: CASSPDGSTKNIQYF
DNA: TGCGCCAGCAGTCCGGACGGGAGTACCAAAAACATTCAGTACTTC

J: TRBJ2-2
V: TRBV15
D: TRBD2
size: .
CDR3: CATSTLGSGGYNTGELFF
DNA: TGTGCCACCAGCACGTTGGGTAGCGGGGGGTATAACACCGGGGAGCTGTTTTTT

J: TRBJ2-7
V: TRBV11-3
D: TRBD2
size: few
CDR3: CASSLEGGSGRDEQYF
DNA: TGTGCCAGCAGCTTAGAAGGCGGTAGCGGGAGAGACGAGCAGTACTTC

J: TRBJ2-7
V: TRBV10-3
D: TRBD2
size: once
CDR3: CAISAGLAGGPGEQYF
DNA: TGTGCCATCAGTGCCGGACTAGCGGGAGGGCCGGGGGAGCAGTACTTC

J: TRBJ2-3
V: TRBV10-3
D: .
size: .
CDR3: CAISESQRGTDTQYF
DNA: TGTGCCATCAGTGAGTCCCAGCGGGGCACAGATACGCAGTATTTT

J: TRBJ2-7
V: TRBV7-8
D: TRBD2
size: .
CDR3: CASSYQAGGSYEQYF
DNA: TGTGCCAGCAGCTACCAAGCGGGGGGTAGTTACGAGCAGTACTTC

J: TRBJ1-1
V: TRBV18
D: TRBD1
size: few
CDR3: CASSPDRPSRDTEAFF
DNA: TGTGCCAGCTCACCGGACAGGCCATCTCGGGACACTGAAGCTTTCTTT

J: TRBJ1-5
V: TRBV5-1
D: TRBD1
size: .
CDR3: CASSLAGTGHQPQHF
DNA: TGCGCCAGCAGCTTAGCCGGGACAGGCCATCAGCCCCAGCATTTT

J: TRBJ1-4
V: TRBV10-3
D: TRBD1
size: few
CDR3: CAISGGGLNEKLFF
DNA: TGTGCCATCAGTGGAGGGGGCCTTAATGAAAAACTGTTTTTT

J: TRBJ1-3
V: TRBV7-2
D: .
size: .
CDR3: CASSHEGVNGNTIYF
DNA: TGTGCCAGCAGCCACGAGGGGGTAAACGGAAACACCATATATTTT

J: TRBJ1-2
V: TRBV5-8
D: TRBD1
size: .
CDR3: CASSLPRTGEGNYGYTF
DNA: TGTGCCAGCAGCTTGCCCCGGACAGGAGAGGGGAACTATGGCTACACCTTC

J: TRBJ2-3
V: TRBV6-2/TRBV6-3
D: TRBD2
size: .
CDR3: CASSSGLAGPLLTDTQYF
DNA: TGTGCCAGCAGTTCCGGACTAGCGGGGCCTCTACTCACAGATACGCAGTATTTT

J: TRBJ1-1
V: TRBV6-4
D: TRBD1
size: .
CDR3: CASSARTGGNTEAFF
DNA: TGTGCCAGCAGTGCCCGGACAGGGGGCAACACTGAAGCTTTCTTT

J: TRBJ1-6
V: TRBV19
D: .
size: .
CDR3: CASSLTPVNSPLHF
DNA: TGTGCCAGTAGTTTAACACCCGTTAATTCACCCCTCCACTTT

J: TRBJ2-2
V: TRBV6-5
D: .
size: .
CDR3: CASSDVGELFF
DNA: TGTGCCAGCTCAGATGTCGGGGAGCTGTTTTTT

J: TRBJ1-6
V: TRBV4-3
D: .
size: few
CDR3: CASSQDQYSYNSPLHF
DNA: TGCGCCAGCAGCCAAGATCAGTACTCCTATAATTCACCCCTCCACTTT

J: TRBJ1-3
V: TRBV10-3
D: TRBD1
size: .
CDR3: CAVQGVGNTIYF
DNA: TGTGCCGTGCAGGGGGTCGGAAACACCATATATTTT

J: TRBJ2-7
V: TRBV7-2
D: TRBD2
size: .
CDR3: CASSLVLAGGREQYF
DNA: TGTGCCAGCAGCTTAGTCTTAGCGGGAGGCCGCGAGCAGTACTTC

J: TRBJ2-3
V: TRBV4-2
D: .
size: .
CDR3: CASRSTLDTQYF
DNA: TGTGCCAGCAGATCTACCCTAGATACGCAGTATTTT

J: TRBJ1-2
V: TRBV25-1
D: TRBD1
size: .
CDR3: CASSEPGTAKGGYTF
DNA: TGTGCCAGCAGCGAGCCGGGGACAGCCAAAGGTGGCTACACCTTC

J: TRBJ2-7
V: TRBV5-1
D: TRBD1
size: .
CDR3: CASGDRGSGEQYF
DNA: TGCGCCAGCGGCGACAGGGGGTCTGGGGAGCAGTACTTC

J: TRBJ2-3
V: TRBV4-2
D: TRBD2
size: .
CDR3: CASSQDKGAGGRYTQYF
DNA: TGTGCCAGCAGCCAAGACAAAGGGGCGGGGGGGCGGTATACGCAGTATTTT

J: TRBJ1-5
V: TRBV19
D: .
size: many
CDR3: CASSWGDQPQHF
DNA: TGTGCCAGTAGTTGGGGGGACCAGCCCCAGCATTTT

J: TRBJ1-3
V: TRBV6-2/TRBV6-3
D: TRBD1
size: .
CDR3: CASSYSTGRNTIYF
DNA: TGTGCCAGCAGTTACTCGACAGGGCGGAACACCATATATTTT

J: TRBJ1-6
V: TRBV5-1
D: .
size: .
CDR3: CASSLRGGQMDSPLHF
DNA: TGCGCCAGCAGCTTGAGAGGCGGCCAAATGGATTCACCCCTCCACTTT

J: TRBJ2-3
V: TRBV4-1
D: .
size: .
CDR3: CASSQEGGGRSYTQYF
DNA: TGCGCCAGCAGCCAAGAGGGAGGAGGGAGGTCATATACGCAGTATTTT

J: TRBJ1-5
V: TRBV7-9
D: .
size: .
CDR3: CASSLNQASILSQHF
DNA: TGTGCCAGCAGCTTAAACCAGGCCTCAATTTTATCCCAGCATTTT

J: TRBJ2-1
V: TRBV3-1/TRBV3-2
D: TRBD2
size: .
CDR3: CASSQTLAGGPHNEQFF
DNA: TGTGCCAGCAGCCAGACCCTAGCGGGAGGGCCGCACAATGAGCAGTTCTTC

J: TRBJ2-1
V: TRBV7-2
D: TRBD2
size: .
CDR3: CASSLVSSGLYNEQFF
DNA: TGTGCCAGCAGCTTGGTATCTAGCGGTCTATACAATGAGCAGTTCTTC

J: TRBJ1-5
V: TRBV29-1
D: .
size: .
CDR3: CSVTQGFSNQPQHF
DNA: TGCAGCGTTACCCAGGGTTTTAGCAATCAGCCCCAGCATTTT

J: TRBJ2-1
V: TRBV7-2
D: TRBD1
size: few
CDR3: CASSSYLRDRRYNEQFF
DNA: TGTGCCAGCAGCTCTTATCTCCGGGACAGGCGCTACAATGAGCAGTTCTTC

J: TRBJ1-1
V: TRBV5-1
D: .
size: .
CDR3: CASSFTGYTEAFF
DNA: TGCGCCAGCAGCTTTACAGGGTACACTGAAGCTTTCTTT

J: TRBJ2-7
V: TRBV2
D: TRBD1
size: .
CDR3: CASRGTGVSYEQYF
DNA: TGTGCCAGCAGGGGGACAGGGGTCTCCTACGAGCAGTACTTC